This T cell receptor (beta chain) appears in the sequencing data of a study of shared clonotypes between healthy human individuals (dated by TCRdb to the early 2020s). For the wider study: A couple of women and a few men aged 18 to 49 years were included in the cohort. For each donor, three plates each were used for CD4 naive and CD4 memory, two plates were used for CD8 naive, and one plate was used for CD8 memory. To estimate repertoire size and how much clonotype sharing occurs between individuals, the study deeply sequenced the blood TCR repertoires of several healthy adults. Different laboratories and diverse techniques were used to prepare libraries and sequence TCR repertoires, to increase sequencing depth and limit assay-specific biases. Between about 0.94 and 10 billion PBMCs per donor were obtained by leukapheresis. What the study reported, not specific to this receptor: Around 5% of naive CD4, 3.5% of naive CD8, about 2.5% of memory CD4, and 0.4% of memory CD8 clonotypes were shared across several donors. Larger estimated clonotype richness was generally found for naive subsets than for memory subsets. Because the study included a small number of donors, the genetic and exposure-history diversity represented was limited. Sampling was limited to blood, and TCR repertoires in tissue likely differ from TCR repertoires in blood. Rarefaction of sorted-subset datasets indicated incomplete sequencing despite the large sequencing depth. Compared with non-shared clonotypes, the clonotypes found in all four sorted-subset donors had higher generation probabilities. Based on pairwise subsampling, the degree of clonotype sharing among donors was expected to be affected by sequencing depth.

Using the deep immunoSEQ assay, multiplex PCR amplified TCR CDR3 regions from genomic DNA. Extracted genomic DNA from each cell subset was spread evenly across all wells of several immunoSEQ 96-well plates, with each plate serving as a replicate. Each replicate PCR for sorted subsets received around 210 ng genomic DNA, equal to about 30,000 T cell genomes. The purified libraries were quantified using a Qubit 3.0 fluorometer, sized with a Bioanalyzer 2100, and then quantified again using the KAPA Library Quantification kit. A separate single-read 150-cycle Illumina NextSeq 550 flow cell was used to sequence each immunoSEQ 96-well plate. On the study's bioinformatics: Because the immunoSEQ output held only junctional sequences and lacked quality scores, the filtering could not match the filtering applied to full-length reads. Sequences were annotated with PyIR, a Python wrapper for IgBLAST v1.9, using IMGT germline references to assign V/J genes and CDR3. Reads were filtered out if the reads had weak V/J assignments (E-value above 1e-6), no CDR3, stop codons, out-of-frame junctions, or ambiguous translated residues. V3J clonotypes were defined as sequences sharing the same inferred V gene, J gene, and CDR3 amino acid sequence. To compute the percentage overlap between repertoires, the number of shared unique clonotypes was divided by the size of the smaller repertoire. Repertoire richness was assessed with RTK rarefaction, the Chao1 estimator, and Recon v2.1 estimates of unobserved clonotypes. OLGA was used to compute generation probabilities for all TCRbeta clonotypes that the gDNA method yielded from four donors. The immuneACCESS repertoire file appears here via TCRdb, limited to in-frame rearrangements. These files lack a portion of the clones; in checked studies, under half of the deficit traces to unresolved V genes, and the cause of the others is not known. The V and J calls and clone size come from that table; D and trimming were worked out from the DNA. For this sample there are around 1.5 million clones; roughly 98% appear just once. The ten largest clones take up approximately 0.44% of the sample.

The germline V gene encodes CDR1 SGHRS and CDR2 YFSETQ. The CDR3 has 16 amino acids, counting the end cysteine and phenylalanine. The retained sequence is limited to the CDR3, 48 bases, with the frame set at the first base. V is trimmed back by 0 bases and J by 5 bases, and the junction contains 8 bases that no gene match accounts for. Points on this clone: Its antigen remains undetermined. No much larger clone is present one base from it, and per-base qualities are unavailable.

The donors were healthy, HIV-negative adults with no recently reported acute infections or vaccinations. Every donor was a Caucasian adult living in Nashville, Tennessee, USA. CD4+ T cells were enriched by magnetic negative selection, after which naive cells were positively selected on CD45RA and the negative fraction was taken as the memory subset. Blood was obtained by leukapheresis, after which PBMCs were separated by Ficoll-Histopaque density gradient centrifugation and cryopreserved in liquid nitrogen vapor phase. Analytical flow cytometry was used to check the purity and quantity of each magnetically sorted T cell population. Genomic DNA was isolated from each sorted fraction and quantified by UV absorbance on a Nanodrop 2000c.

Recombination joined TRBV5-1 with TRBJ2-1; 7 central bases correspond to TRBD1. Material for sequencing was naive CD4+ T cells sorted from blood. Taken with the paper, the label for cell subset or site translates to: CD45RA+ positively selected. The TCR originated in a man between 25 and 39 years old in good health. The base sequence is TGCGCCAGCAGCTTGGCCCCCACGGGACAGAACAATGAGCAGTTCTTC. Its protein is CASSLAPTGQNNEQFF.